This TCR beta chain was sequenced for a study of spatial heterogeneity in lung cancer. Study in general: Averaged across combinations, each unique TCR and UMI pairing appeared more than ten times in raw reads, which were uncorrected.

On each TCR cDNA molecule, a unique molecular identifier was present. MiXCR, applied by TCRdb to the 5' RACE reads, yields one record per CDR3 protein. Of about 92,000 distinct CDR3 sequences in the sample, 10% to 15% were seen once. Time point noted: sample taken at primary tumor resection. Whole RNA obtained from tumor, nontumor lung or frozen PBMC underwent sequencing without sorting. Patients with untreated early-stage non-small cell lung cancer, numbering 55 to 75, were the donors. This clonotype has at least ten counts. The antigen is unknown. Regarding the study as a whole: Detection of ubiquitous tumor TCRs in blood was higher at resection than follow-up.

This CDR3 region has 12 residues. The V gene's germline CDR1 is SQVTM and CDR2 ANQGSEA. V dropped 7 bases and J dropped 2 bases, with 8 bases sitting between them. The J gene is TRBJ2-2, the V gene TRBV29-1, with D perhaps matching TRBD2 (5 bases). The sample here was PBMCs, taken at surgery. The receptor was isolated from a male donor with early-stage non-small cell lung cancer. CDR3 DNA: TGCAGCGCCGGGATCAACACCGGGGAGCTGTTTTTT. This sequence encodes CSAGINTGELFF.